Presented here are 19 T cell receptor beta chains from one specimen sequenced in a study of T-cell reconstitution after alpha-beta-depleted transplantation in children. Construction of the TCRbeta library involved unique molecular identifiers. In TCRdb, the PCR reads were re-called with MiXCR into one record per CDR3 protein. Here the sample spans hundreds of thousands of distinct CDR3 sequences, around 17% being singletons. Source: PBMCs, mostly from graft donor cells, taken 360 days after TCRalphabeta/CD19-depleted stem cell transplant. These receptors originate from a male patient younger than 18 who had a stem cell transplant for acute lymphoblastic leukemia, so the T cells may come from the graft donor.

A few counts support this clonotype. The V and J genes are TRBV4-2 and TRBJ1-5; 7 bases agree with TRBD1. The trim removed 1 base at V and 2 bases at J, leaving 8 bases unmatched. Germline CDR1 reads LGHNA; CDR2 reads YNFKEQ. CDR3 length: 17 amino acids. The CDR3 reads CASSQVKGAGGNQPQHF. The CDR3 DNA sequence: TGTGCCAGCAGCCAAGTAAAGGGGGCCGGGGGCAATCAGCCCCAGCATTTT.

This clonotype came up many times. The J gene is TRBJ2-5, the V gene TRBV5-1; D possibly corresponds to TRBD2 (5 bases). Germline values: CDR1 SGHRS, CDR2 YFSETQ. Trimming cost V 5 bases and J 4 bases, with 15 bases left between them. CDR3 length equals 14 residues. The CDR3 nucleotides read TGCGCCAGCAGGAACGAGGAGGTCGGAGAGACCCAGTACTTC. Its protein is CASRNEEVGETQYF.

This clonotype was seen more than once but under ten times. The chain carries TRBV20-1 and TRBJ2-1; 7 nucleotides align to TRBD2. The CDR3 sequence is 14 residues long. Germline V gene lookup returns CDR1 DFQATT and CDR2 SNEGSKA (reference sequence). Unmatched junction bases numbered 6, after V lost 6 bases and J lost 1 base. DNA of the CDR3: TGCAGTGCAGACGACGGGGGGTCCTACAATGAGCAGTTCTTC. Translated: CSADDGGSYNEQFF.

This chain connects TRBV9 to TRBJ2-7; D is unresolved. V lost 4 bases and J lost 3, with 11 bases in between. CDR3 length equals 13 residues. Per germline, CDR1 SGDLS and CDR2 YYNGEE. CDR3 region: CASSPADDYEQYF. The CDR3 DNA reads TGTGCCAGCAGCCCTGCCGACGACTACGAGCAGTACTTC.

This chain joins TRBV9 and TRBJ2-7; 7 nucleotides align to TRBD1. Germline V lookup: CDR1 SGDLS, CDR2 YYNGEE. V lost 4 bases to trimming and J lost 7 bases; unmatched junction nucleotides: 23. The CDR3 extends over 18 amino acids. CDR3: CASSSARPQGPLRGEQYF. Written as DNA, the CDR3 is TGTGCCAGCAGCTCCGCCCGACCACAGGGGCCGCTTAGGGGTGAGCAGTACTTC.

The chain joins TRBV6-5 to TRBJ2-7; 8 bases line up with TRBD1. Per germline, CDR1 MNHEY and CDR2 SVGAGI. Unmatched junction bases numbered 4, after V lost 8 bases and J lost 4 bases. The CDR3 length is 12 residues. CDR3 region: CASRQGRYEQYF. DNA for the CDR3: TGTGCCAGCCGACAGGGGAGGTACGAGCAGTACTTC.

The rearrangement uses TRBV29-1 and TRBJ1-2; 7 bases map to TRBD1. The J segment lost 2 bases and the V segment lost 6 bases, leaving 6 bases of the junction unmatched. Germline CDR1 and CDR2: SQVTM and ANQGSEA. The CDR3 covers 13 residues. The CDR3 loop reads CSVGGQSNYGYTF. The CDR3 region has the DNA TGCAGCGTCGGGGGACAGTCGAACTATGGCTACACCTTC.

This clonotype was detected only a few times. V usage is TRBV10-3 and J usage is TRBJ2-7; D assignment may be TRBD1 or TRBD2 (5 bases each). The CDR3 runs 14 residues. Trimming left V 11 bases short and J 2 bases short, with 19 bases between. Germline V gene lookup returns CDR1 ENHRY and CDR2 SYGVKD. The CDR3 reads CAGAQGSPAYEQYF. CDR3 DNA: TGTGCCGGGGCTCAAGGGAGTCCCGCCTACGAGCAGTACTTC.

In this sample, this clonotype turned up many times. This sequence joins TRBV15 and TRBJ2-7; possibly TRBD2 for D (6 bases). Trimming removed 6 bases from V and 0 bases from J, with 12 bases in between. Germline V lookup: CDR1 LNHNV, CDR2 YYDKDF (reference sequence). The CDR3 is made up of 14 amino acids. The CDR3 region has the DNA TGTGCCACCAGAACCGGGACTTACTCCTACGAGCAGTACTTC. Translating gives CATRTGTYSYEQYF.

This rearrangement joins TRBV20-1 to TRBJ2-3, with 11 bases that match TRBD2. The germline V gene has CDR1 DFQATT and CDR2 SNEGSKA (reference sequence). The V gene end was trimmed by 3 bases and the J gene end by 2 bases; junction bases not matched to a gene: 7. CDR3 length: 16 residues. The CDR3 protein is CSASGLAGWNTDTQYF. DNA for the CDR3: TGCAGTGCTAGCGGACTAGCGGGCTGGAACACAGATACGCAGTATTTT.

This clonotype was counted between two and nine times. The genes are TRBV5-1 and TRBJ2-5; 13 nucleotides line up with TRBD2. Germline V CDR1 and CDR2: SGHRS, YFSETQ. The CDR3 contains 18 residues. Trimming at V came to 3 bases and at J to 4 bases, leaving 12 bases not matched to a gene. In DNA form, the CDR3 reads TGCGCCAGCAGCTGGCGACTAGCGGGAGGAAATTTAGGAGAGACCCAGTACTTC. Translation: CASSWRLAGGNLGETQYF.

V is TRBV20-1 and J is TRBJ2-2; D unclear. The CDR3 covers 13 residues. Germline CDR1 is DFQATT and CDR2 is SNEGSKA (reference sequence). V gave up 4 bases and J gave up 2 bases, with 8 bases separating them. The CDR3 DNA reads TGCAGTGCTATCGGGTTTAACACCGGGGAGCTGTTTTTT. Translated: CSAIGFNTGELFF.

This chain joins TRBV4-1 and TRBJ2-3, with 16 bases fitting TRBD2. The germline CDR1 and CDR2 sequences are MGHRA and YSYEKL. The length of the CDR3 is 17 residues. The J segment lost 3 bases and the V segment lost 6 bases, leaving 6 bases of the junction unmatched. The CDR3, as DNA: TGCGCCAGCAGGGAAGGGACTAGCGGGAGGGCAACAGATACGCAGTATTTT. Protein product: CASREGTSGRATDTQYF.

This chain uses TRBV29-1 with TRBJ2-7; 10 positions match TRBD1. This CDR3 is 14 amino acids long. The germline V gene has CDR1 SQVTM and CDR2 ANQGSEA. Unmatched junction bases numbered 6, after V lost 5 bases and J lost 2 bases. CDR3 in DNA: TGCAGCGTTTCCCGACAGGGGGCTACCTACGAGCAGTACTTC. Its protein is CSVSRQGATYEQYF.

This clonotype was observed a few times. V usage is TRBV12-3 or TRBV12-4 and J usage is TRBJ1-2; no clear D gene. The V end was cut by 7 bases, the J end by 8 bases, with 11 bases between. The CDR3 length is 11 residues. CDR3 sequence: CASTSTGGYTF. DNA for the CDR3: TGTGCCAGCACCTCGACCGGCGGCTACACCTTC.

This clonotype was found many times. In nucleotides, the CDR3 is TGTGCCAGCAGCCTTCCTAGCGCAAGAGGCTACGAGCAGTACTTC. It encodes CASSLPSARGYEQYF. V gene TRBV12-3 or TRBV12-4 combines with J gene TRBJ2-7; tentative D call: TRBD2 (6 bases). Trimming took 6 bases from V and 3 from J, leaving 18 bases between them. This CDR3 region has 15 residues.

This clonotype showed up many times. The rearrangement joins TRBV7-9 to TRBJ2-3; D is possibly TRBD1 (6 bases). The V end was cut by 2 bases, the J end by 2 bases, with 11 bases between. This CDR3 region has 15 residues. Per the germline V gene, CDR1 is SEHNR and CDR2 is FQNEAQ (reference sequence). CDR3 bases: TGTGCCAGCAGCTTACCTGGGACACCCACAGATACGCAGTATTTT. It codes for CASSLPGTPTDTQYF.

This clonotype showed up many times. The gene calls are TRBV12-3 or TRBV12-4 and TRBJ2-7; the D is unclear. The length of the CDR3 is 14 residues. V lost 2 bases to trimming and J lost 2 bases, with 10 bases between them. The CDR3 region has the DNA TGTGCCAGCAGTTTACTCACGGATACCTACGAGCAGTACTTC. It specifies CASSLLTDTYEQYF.

This clonotype was detected only a few times. The V call is TRBV2, the J call TRBJ1-2; 8 bases align to TRBD1. Per germline, CDR1 SNHLY and CDR2 FYNNEI. The CDR3 extends over 15 amino acids. V lost 6 bases and J lost 2; bases outside the gene matches: 8. The CDR3 bases are TGTGCCAGCAGCCCGACAGGGGCGAAAAACTATGGCTACACCTTC. Translated, it gives CASSPTGAKNYGYTF.